The clone carrying this T cell receptor beta chain has a count of ten or more. Its antigen is currently unknown. This sample is part of a study of T cells after yellow fever vaccination. The study, taken as a whole, reports: The booster saw the reappearance of most primary-vaccination clones (about 95% CD4, roughly 87% CD8).

The germline gives CDR1 SSHAT, CDR2 FNYEAQ (reference sequence). Trimming removed 4 bases from V and 6 bases from J, with 16 bases in between. This CDR3 comprises 15 residues. For TCR, cDNA came from 5'RACE template switching, which added a universal primer site and UMIs. TCRdb re-called the 5' RACE reads through MiXCR, storing one row per CDR3 protein. The profile shows some 150,000 distinct CDR3 sequences, approximately 6.6% of them singletons. The specimen was CD4+ T cells sorted from PBMCs, collected 10 days after the yellow fever booster vaccination. The chain links TRBV7-7 to TRBJ2-1; TRBD1 is a possible D gene (6 bases). The sequence was obtained from a man aged 30 to 45 who received the YFV17D yellow fever vaccine. The CDR3: CASSSTGTTSNEQFF. In DNA, the CDR3 is TGTGCCAGCAGCTCAACCGGGACAACGAGCAATGAGCAGTTCTTC.